These 9 T cell receptor beta chains originate from one sample sequenced in a study of cytomegalovirus exposure and HLA in healthy donors. Vbeta (60) and Jbeta (13) primers were used in the PCR. Sequenced by immunoSEQ multiplex PCR; TCRdb stores in-frame clones only, minus some. Here the sample spans around 150,000 clones, about four fifths being singletons. The sample comprised PBMCs. The receptor source for this set is a man aged 50-59 years in good health and CMV-seropositive.

J is TRBJ1-4 and V is TRBV7-6; TRBD1 is a possible D gene (6 bases). CDR1 is SGHVS, CDR2 FNYEAQ, per germline. Trimming stripped 5 bases from V and 4 bases from J, with 14 bases between. The CDR3 has 15 amino acids. CDR3 nucleotide sequence: TGTGCCAGCAGCGTACAAGGGGGATATAATGAAAAACTGTTTTTT. Translated, it gives CASSVQGGYNEKLFF.

This clone appeared once. This chain links TRBV2 with TRBJ1-5, with 7 positions matching TRBD1. CDR3 length equals 13 residues. Losses at the gene ends were 0 bases for V and 13 bases for J; bases not matched to a gene: 6. Germline-derived CDR1 and CDR2 are SNHLY and FYNNEI. The CDR3: CASSEAGRGQQHF. In DNA, the CDR3 is TGTGCCAGCAGTGAAGCGGGTAGGGGACAGCAGCATTTT.

The gene calls are TRBV12-2 and TRBJ2-3; the table gives TRBD2 as D, unverified against the DNA. TRBV12-2 is recorded as a pseudogene. The CDR3 spans 15 residues. CDR3 coding DNA: TGTGCAAGTCGCCGACTAGCGGTGTGCACAGATACGCAGTATTTT. As protein: CASRRLAVCTDTQYF.

The J gene is TRBJ1-3, the V gene TRBV9; no clear D. The length of the CDR3 is 12 residues. CDR1 is SGDLS, CDR2 YYNGEE, per germline. V lost 3 bases, J lost 9 bases, and 10 bases lay in between. CDR3 residues: CASSARDSTIYF. In DNA, the CDR3 is TGTGCCAGCAGCGCCCGAGATAGCACCATATATTTT.

The chain links TRBV6-5 to TRBJ1-3; weak D call: TRBD1 (6 bases). V was shortened by 5 bases and J by 0 bases, with 11 bases between the two germline ends. The CDR3 totals 15 residues. CDR1 MNHEY and CDR2 SVGAGI come from the germline V gene. CDR3 residues: CASSPDRPSGNTIYF. Written as DNA, the CDR3 is TGTGCCAGCAGTCCAGACAGGCCCTCTGGAAACACCATATATTTT.

This rearrangement joins TRBV27 to TRBJ2-5; possible D gene TRBD2, 7 bases. The CDR3 runs to 16 residues. The germline V gene encodes CDR1 MNHEY and CDR2 SMNVEV (reference sequence). V dropped 1 base and J dropped 5 bases, with 17 bases sitting between them. CDR3 protein: CASSLFPGGVGETQYF. The DNA of the CDR3 is TGTGCCAGCAGTTTATTTCCGGGGGGCGTAGGGGAGACCCAGTACTTC.

V and J are TRBV6-5 and TRBJ2-1, with a weak D call TRBD2 (6 bases). Germline assignment: CDR1 MNHEY and CDR2 SVGAGI. The CDR3 sequence is 13 residues long. Deletions cut 2 bases from V and 6 bases from J, with 8 bases between. The CDR3 loop is CASSYRRGNEQFF. As DNA, the CDR3 is TGTGCCAGCAGTTACCGGAGGGGCAATGAGCAGTTCTTC.

The rearrangement uses TRBV25-1 and TRBJ1-2, with D unresolved. The germline V and J ends were trimmed by 5 bases and 8 bases, with 15 bases remaining between them. Germline V gene sequence: CDR1 MGHDK, CDR2 SYGVNS. CDR3 length: 13 amino acids. The CDR3 DNA follows: TGTGCCAGCAGTCCACTCGACTCAAGGGGCTACACCTTC. Its translation: CASSPLDSRGYTF.

The chain carries TRBV19 and TRBJ2-1; D not certain. Germline lookup yields CDR1 LNHDA and CDR2 SQIVND (reference sequence). The CDR3 length is 12 residues. V was trimmed by 5 bases and J by 9 bases, leaving 11 bases between them. The CDR3 DNA is TGTGCCAGTAGTCACCTTCCGGGTGAGCAGTTCTTC. Amino acid sequence: CASSHLPGEQFF. The full variable domain, in which reference TRBV19 and TRBJ2-1 provide the parts outside the CDR3, is DGGITQSPKYLFRKEGQNVTLSCEQNLNHDAMYWYRQDPGQGLRLIYYSQIVNDFQKGDIAEGYSVSREKKESFPLTVTSAQKNPTAFYLCASSHLPGEQFFGPGTRLTVL.